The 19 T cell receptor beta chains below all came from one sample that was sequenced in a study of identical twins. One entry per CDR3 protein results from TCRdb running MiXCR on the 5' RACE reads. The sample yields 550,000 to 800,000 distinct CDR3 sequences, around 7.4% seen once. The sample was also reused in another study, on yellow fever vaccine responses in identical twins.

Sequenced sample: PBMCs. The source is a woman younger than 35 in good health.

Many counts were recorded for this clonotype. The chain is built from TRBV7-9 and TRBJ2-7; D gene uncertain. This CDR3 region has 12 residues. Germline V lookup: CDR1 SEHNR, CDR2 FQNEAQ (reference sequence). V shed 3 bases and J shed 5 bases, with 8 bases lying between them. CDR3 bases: TGTGCCAGCAGCTTGGGGTCAAACGAGCAGTACTTC. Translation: CASSLGSNEQYF.

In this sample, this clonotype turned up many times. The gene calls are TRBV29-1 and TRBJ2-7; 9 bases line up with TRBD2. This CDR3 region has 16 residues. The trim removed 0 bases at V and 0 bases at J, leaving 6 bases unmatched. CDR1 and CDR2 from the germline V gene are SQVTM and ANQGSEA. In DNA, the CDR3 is TGCAGCGTTGAAGATCCCGAGACTAGCGGCTCCTACGAGCAGTACTTC. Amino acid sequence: CSVEDPETSGSYEQYF.

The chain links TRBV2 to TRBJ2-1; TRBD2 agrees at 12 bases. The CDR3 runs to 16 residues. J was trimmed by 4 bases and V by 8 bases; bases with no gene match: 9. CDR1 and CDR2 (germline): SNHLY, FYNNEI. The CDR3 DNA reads TGTGCCAGCGGACCGGAGACTAGCGGGAGTTACAATGAGCAGTTCTTC. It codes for CASGPETSGSYNEQFF. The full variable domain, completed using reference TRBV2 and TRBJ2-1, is EPEVTQTPSHQVTQMGQEVILRCVPISNHLYFYWYRQILGQKVEFLVSFYNNEISEKSEIFDDQFSVERPDGSNFTLKIRSTKLEDSAMYFCASGPETSGSYNEQFFGPGTRLTVL.

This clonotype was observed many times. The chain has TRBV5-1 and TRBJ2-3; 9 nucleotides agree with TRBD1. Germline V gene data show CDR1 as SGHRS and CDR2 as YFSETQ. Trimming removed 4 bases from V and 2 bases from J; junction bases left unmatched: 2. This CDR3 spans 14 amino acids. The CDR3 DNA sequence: TGCGCCAGCAGCAGGACAGGGGTCACAGATACGCAGTATTTT. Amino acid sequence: CASSRTGVTDTQYF.

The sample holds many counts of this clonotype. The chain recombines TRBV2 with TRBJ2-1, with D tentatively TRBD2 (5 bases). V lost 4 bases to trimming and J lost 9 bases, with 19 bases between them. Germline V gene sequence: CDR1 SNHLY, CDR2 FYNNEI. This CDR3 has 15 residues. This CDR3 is CASSAIASPRAEQFF. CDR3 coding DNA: TGTGCCAGCAGTGCAATCGCTAGCCCAAGGGCTGAGCAGTTCTTC.

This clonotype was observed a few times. CDR3 region: CSARQDSYEQYV. In DNA form, the CDR3 reads TGCAGTGCTCGACAGGACAGCTACGAGCAGTACGTC. The J gene is TRBJ2-7, the V gene TRBV20-1; possible D gene TRBD1, 6 bases. Germline V gene data show CDR1 as DFQATT and CDR2 as SNEGSKA (reference sequence). V lost 5 bases to trimming and J lost 3 bases, with 11 bases between them. The CDR3 has 12 amino acids.

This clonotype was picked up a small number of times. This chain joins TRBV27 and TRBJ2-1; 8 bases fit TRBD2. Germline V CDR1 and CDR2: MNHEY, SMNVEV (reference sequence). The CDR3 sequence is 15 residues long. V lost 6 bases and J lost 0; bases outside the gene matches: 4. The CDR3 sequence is CASSGRVSSYNEQFF. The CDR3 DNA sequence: TGTGCCAGCAGCGGGAGGGTCAGCTCCTACAATGAGCAGTTCTTC.

The CDR3 sequence: CASSLALGQNTGELFF. CDR3 coding DNA: TGTGCCAGCAGCTTAGCGCTAGGGCAGAACACCGGGGAGCTGTTTTTT. The rearrangement links TRBV7-2 to TRBJ2-2; D is uncertain. Germline V gene sequence: CDR1 SGHTA, CDR2 FQGNSA. V was shortened by 0 bases and J by 1 base, with 9 bases between the two germline ends. This CDR3 is built from 16 residues.

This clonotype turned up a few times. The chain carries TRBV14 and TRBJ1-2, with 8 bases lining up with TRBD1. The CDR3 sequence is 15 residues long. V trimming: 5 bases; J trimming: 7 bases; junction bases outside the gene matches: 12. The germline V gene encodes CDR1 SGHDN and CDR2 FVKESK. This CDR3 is CASSKGLQGAGGYTF. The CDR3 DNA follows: TGTGCCAGCAGCAAGGGGCTTCAGGGGGCCGGTGGCTACACCTTC.

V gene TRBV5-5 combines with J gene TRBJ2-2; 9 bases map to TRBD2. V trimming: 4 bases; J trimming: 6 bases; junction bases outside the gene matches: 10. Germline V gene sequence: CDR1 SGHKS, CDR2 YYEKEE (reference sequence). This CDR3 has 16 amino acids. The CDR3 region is CASSPRMRGGPGELFF. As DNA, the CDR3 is TGTGCCAGCAGCCCCCGGATGCGGGGGGGCCCCGGGGAGCTGTTTTTT.

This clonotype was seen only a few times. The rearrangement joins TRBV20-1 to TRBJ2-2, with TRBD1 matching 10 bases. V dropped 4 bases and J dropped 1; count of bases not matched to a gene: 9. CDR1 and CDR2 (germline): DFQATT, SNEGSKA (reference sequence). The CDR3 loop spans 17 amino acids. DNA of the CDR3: TGCAGTGCTACCCGACAGGGGGCCCTTCTGAACACCGGGGAGCTGTTTTTT. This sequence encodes CSATRQGALLNTGELFF.

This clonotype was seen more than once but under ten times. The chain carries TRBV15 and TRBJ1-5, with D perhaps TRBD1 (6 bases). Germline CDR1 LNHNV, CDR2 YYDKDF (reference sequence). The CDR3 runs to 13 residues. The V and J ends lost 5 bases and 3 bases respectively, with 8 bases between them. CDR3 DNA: TGTGCCACCAGCTGGACAGACAATCAGCCCCAGCATTTT. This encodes CATSWTDNQPQHF.

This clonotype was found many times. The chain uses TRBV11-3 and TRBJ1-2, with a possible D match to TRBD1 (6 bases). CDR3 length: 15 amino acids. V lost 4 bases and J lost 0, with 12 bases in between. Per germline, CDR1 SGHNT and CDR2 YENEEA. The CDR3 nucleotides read TGTGCCAGCAGCTATGGGGCAGGGGCTAACTATGGCTACACCTTC. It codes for CASSYGAGANYGYTF.

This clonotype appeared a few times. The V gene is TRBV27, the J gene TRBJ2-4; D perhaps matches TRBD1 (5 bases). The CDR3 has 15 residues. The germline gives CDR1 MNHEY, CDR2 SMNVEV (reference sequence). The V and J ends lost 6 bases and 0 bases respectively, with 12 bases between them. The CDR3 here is CASSHDSLAKNIQYF. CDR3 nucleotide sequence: TGTGCCAGCAGCCATGACAGCCTAGCCAAAAACATTCAGTACTTC.

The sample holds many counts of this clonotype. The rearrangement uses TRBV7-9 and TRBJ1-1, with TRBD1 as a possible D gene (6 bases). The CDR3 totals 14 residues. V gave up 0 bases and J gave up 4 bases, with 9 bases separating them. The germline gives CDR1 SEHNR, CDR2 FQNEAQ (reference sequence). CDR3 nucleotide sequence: TGTGCCAGCAGCTTAGCATTAGGGGGCACTGAAGCTTTCTTT. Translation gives CASSLALGGTEAFF.

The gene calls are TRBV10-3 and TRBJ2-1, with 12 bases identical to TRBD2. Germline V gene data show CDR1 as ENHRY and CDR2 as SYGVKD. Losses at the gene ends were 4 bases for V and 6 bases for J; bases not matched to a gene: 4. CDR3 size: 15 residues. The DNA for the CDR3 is TGTGCCATCAGTGTCCTAGCGGGGGGGCTCAATGAGCAGTTCTTC. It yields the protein CAISVLAGGLNEQFF.

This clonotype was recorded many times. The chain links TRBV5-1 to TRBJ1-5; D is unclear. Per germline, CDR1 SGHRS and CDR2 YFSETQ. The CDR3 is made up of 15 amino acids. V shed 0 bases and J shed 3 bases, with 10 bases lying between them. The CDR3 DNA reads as TGCGCCAGCAGCTTGGATGGCAGCATCAATCAGCCCCAGCATTTT. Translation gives CASSLDGSINQPQHF.

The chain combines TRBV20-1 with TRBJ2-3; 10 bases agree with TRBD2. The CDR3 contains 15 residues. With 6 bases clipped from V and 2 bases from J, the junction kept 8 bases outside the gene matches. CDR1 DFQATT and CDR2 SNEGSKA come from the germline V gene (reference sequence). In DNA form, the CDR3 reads TGCAGTGCCACACCGGGACTAGCGTTCACAGATACGCAGTATTTT. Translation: CSATPGLAFTDTQYF.

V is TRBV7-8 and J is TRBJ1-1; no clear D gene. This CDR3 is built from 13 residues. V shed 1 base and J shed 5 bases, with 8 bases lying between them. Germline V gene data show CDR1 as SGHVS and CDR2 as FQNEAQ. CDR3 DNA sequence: TGTGCCAGCAGCTTAGAAATTCTTACTGAAGCTTTCTTT. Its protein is CASSLEILTEAFF. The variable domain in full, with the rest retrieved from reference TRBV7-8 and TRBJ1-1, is GAGVSQSPRYKVAKRGQDVALRCDPISGHVSLFWYQQALGQGPEFLTYFQNEAQLDKSGLPSDRFFAERPEGSVSTLKIQRTQQEDSAVYLCASSLEILTEAFFGQGTRLTVV.